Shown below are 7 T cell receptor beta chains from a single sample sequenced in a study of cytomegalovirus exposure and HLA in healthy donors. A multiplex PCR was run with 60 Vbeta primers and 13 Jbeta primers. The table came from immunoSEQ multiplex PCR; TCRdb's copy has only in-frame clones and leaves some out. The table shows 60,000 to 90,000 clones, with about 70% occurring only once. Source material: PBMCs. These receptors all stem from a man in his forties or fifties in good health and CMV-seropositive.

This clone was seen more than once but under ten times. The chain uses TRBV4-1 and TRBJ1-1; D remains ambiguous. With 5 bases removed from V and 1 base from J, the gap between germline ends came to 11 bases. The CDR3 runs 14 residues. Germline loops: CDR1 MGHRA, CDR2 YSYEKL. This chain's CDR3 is CASSSRVGNTEAFF. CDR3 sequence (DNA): TGCGCCAGCAGCTCTCGGGTAGGGAACACTGAAGCTTTCTTT.

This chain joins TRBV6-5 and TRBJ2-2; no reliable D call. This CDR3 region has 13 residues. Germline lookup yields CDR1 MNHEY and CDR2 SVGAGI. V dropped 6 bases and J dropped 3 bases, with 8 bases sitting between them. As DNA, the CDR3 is TGTGCCAGCAGCCCGGAGTACACCGGGGAGCTGTTTTTT. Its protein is CASSPEYTGELFF.

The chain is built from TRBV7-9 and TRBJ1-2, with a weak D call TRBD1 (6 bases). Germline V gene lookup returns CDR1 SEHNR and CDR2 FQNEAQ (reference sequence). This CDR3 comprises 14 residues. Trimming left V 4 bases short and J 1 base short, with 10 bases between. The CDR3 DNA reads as TGTGCCAGCAGCTCGACAGGATTTAACTATGGCTACACCTTC. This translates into CASSSTGFNYGYTF.

CDR3 residues: CASSAQSNTGELFF. CDR3 bases: TGTGCCAGTAGTGCCCAGTCGAACACCGGGGAGCTGTTTTTT. The genes are TRBV19 and TRBJ2-2; D uncertain. Germline CDR1 and CDR2: LNHDA and SQIVND (reference sequence). The CDR3 runs to 14 residues. Trimming removed 5 bases from V and 0 bases from J, with 7 bases in between.

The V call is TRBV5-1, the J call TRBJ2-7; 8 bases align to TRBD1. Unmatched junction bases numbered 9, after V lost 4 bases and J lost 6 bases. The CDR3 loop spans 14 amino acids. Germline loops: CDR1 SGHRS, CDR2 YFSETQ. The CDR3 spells CASSHRDRRLEQYF. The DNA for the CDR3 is TGCGCCAGCAGCCACCGGGACAGGCGCCTCGAGCAGTACTTC. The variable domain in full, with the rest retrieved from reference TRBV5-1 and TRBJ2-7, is KAGVTQTPRYLIKTRGQQVTLSCSPISGHRSVSWYQQTPGQGLQFLFEYFSETQRNKGNFPGRFSGRQFSNSRSEMNVSTLELGDSALYLCASSHRDRRLEQYFGPGTRLTVT.

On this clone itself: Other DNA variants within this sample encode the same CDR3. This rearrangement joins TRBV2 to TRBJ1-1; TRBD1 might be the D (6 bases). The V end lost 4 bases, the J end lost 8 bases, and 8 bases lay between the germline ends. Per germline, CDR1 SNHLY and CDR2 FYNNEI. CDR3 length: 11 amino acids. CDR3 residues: CASSVRGEAFF. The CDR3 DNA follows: TGTGCCAGCAGTGTGAGGGGGGAAGCTTTCTTT.

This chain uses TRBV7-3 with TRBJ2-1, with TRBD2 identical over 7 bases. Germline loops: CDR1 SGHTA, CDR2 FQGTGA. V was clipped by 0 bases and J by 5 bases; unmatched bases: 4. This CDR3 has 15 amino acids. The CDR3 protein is CASSLTPGLDNEQFF. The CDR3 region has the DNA TGTGCCAGCAGCTTAACGCCCGGACTAGACAATGAGCAGTTCTTC.